The rows below give T cell receptor beta chains drawn from one sample of a study of beta chain features in type 1 diabetes. Method: immunoSEQ multiplex PCR; TCRdb's copy keeps in-frame clones and lacks some. The table records about 170,000 clones, over 6% of them present only once. The sequenced material came from central memory CD4+ T cells from blood. Receptor source: a man in his late teens or twenties with type 1 diabetes. Each CDR3 is given with its conserved first and last residue. The D gene is left open where the match is weak. Clone size is shown for a subset of rows, as once, few, many or a class of expanded clone.

J | D | V | size | DNA | CDR3
TRBJ2-1 | - | TRBV7-2 | - | TGTGCCAGCAGCTTATATACGGAGTCCTACAATGAGCAGTTCTTC | CASSLYTESYNEQFF
TRBJ2-1 | TRBD2 | TRBV6-6 | - | TGTGCCAGCAGTTCCCTAAGCGGGGGGGCTGGGAATGAGCAGTTCTTC | CASSSLSGGAGNEQFF
TRBJ2-1 | TRBD2 | TRBV5-4 | - | TGTGCCAGCAGCGGAGGGGTGGGACTAGCGGGAGGAGCCAACAATGAGCAGTTCTTC | CASSGGVGLAGGANNEQFF
TRBJ1-2 | - | TRBV27 | - | TGTGCCAGCAGCTCAGCGGGGGGCCTAGGCTATGGCTACACCTTC | CASSSAGGLGYGYTF
TRBJ1-1 | - | TRBV4-3 | few | TGCGCCAGCAGCCAAGATCTCGTGCAGGGAAGTCGAGCTTTCTTT | CASSQDLVQGSRAFF
TRBJ1-2 | - | TRBV2 | - | TGTGCCAGCAGTGAAGCGCTTCGGGTGAACTATGGCTACACCTTC | CASSEALRVNYGYTF
TRBJ2-2 | - | TRBV2 | few | TGTGCCAGCAGTGCACAGGGCACCGGGGAGCTGTTTTTT | CASSAQGTGELFF
TRBJ2-5 | - | TRBV28 | - | TGTGCCAGCAGTTTCGCAGGGGTAGAGGGAGAGACCCAGTACTTC | CASSFAGVEGETQYF
TRBJ2-3 | TRBD2 | TRBV7-2 | few | TGTGCCAGCAGCTTGACTAGCGAGAACACAGATACGCAGTATTTT | CASSLTSENTDTQYF
TRBJ2-5 | - | TRBV7-2 | - | TGTGCCAGCAGCCTCTACCAAGAGACCCAGTACTTC | CASSLYQETQYF
TRBJ1-5 | - | TRBV29-1 | few | TGCAGCGTTTCTGCCGGGAGGTTCAATCAGCCCCAGCATTTT | CSVSAGRFNQPQHF
TRBJ2-5 | TRBD1 | TRBV5-1 | - | TGCGCCAGCAGCTACGGGACAGGGAAATTCCAAGAGACCCAGTACTTC | CASSYGTGKFQETQYF
TRBJ2-5 | - | TRBV30 | - | TGTGCCTGGAGTGTTAACAGTTTCGTGCAGACCCAGTACTTC | CAWSVNSFVQTQYF
TRBJ2-3 | TRBD2 | TRBV14 | - | TGTGCCAGCAGCCAAGATATTCGGCTAGCGGGGGAAGATACGCAGTATTTT | CASSQDIRLAGEDTQYF
TRBJ2-6 | - | TRBV6-5 | - | TGTGCCAGCAGTTACGTGTTCGCTGGGGCCAACGTCCTGACTTTC | CASSYVFAGANVLTF
TRBJ2-7 | - | TRBV29-1 | many | TGCAGCGTTTTAGGACAAGGACGTTACGAGCAGTACTTC | CSVLGQGRYEQYF
TRBJ1-1 | - | TRBV27 | - | TGTGCCAGCAGTCCAACCGACAGGAACACTGAAGCTTTCTTT | CASSPTDRNTEAFF
TRBJ2-1 | - | TRBV1 | few | TGCACCAGCAGCCATAGAAAACAGGGTGAGCAGTTCTTC | CTSSHRKQGEQFF
TRBJ2-4 | - | TRBV7-2 | few | TGTGCCAGCAGCTTAGCCGGTTCCCGGGGAAACATTCAGTACTTC | CASSLAGSRGNIQYF
TRBJ1-2 | TRBD1 | TRBV4-1 | - | TGCGCCAGCAGCCAAGGGGACAGTCGGAACTATGGCTACACCTTC | CASSQGDSRNYGYTF
TRBJ2-3 | - | TRBV9 | few | TGTGCCAGCAGCGTAAGTCCTAGCCCAGATACGCAGTATTTT | CASSVSPSPDTQYF